This TCR beta chain originates from a study of T cell changes during pregnancy in multiple sclerosis. Clones were sequenced by immunoSEQ multiplex PCR, and TCRdb holds only the in-frame ones, with some missing. The repertoire holds about 49,000 clones, with 85% to 95% as singletons. Germline assignment: CDR1 MGHDK and CDR2 SYGVNS. The length of the CDR3 is 13 residues. With 1 base removed from V and 2 bases from J, the gap between germline ends came to 4 bases. This clonotype originated in a female donor with multiple sclerosis, enrolled in a pregnancy study. Sequences were derived from CD8+ T cells from peripheral blood mononuclear cells, sampled before pregnancy. The gene calls are TRBV25-1 and TRBJ2-3; D is ambiguous. CDR3: CASSEFFTDTQYF. The CDR3 DNA sequence: TGTGCCAGCAGTGAATTCTTCACAGATACGCAGTATTTT.